This TCR beta chain was captured by sequencing in a study of CD8+CD57+ T cells in acquired aplastic anemia (dated by TCRdb to between 2017 and 2018). General notes on the study: DNA extracted from sorted CD4+ and CD8+ cells had a mean of roughly 3 ug, with a range of about 0.2 to 30 ug. CD8+CD57+ expansion was defined as frequency above the mean frequency observed in healthy subjects. Beyond this particular receptor, the publication reports: CD8+ Simpson's diversity did not differ significantly between patients and healthy controls (P=0.060). Roughly 29 CD8+ CDR3 sequences were found to be shared between patients and controls, but these sequences appeared to be highly expressed in patients and within the immunodominant clones of the patients.

Flow cytometry had shown CD8+CD57+ cell expansion in the patients selected for sequencing. Severe acquired aplastic anemia was diagnosed in all patients according to International Study of Aplastic Anemia and Agranulocytosis and Camitta criteria. At the time blood was sampled, none of the patients had received any therapy. TCR repertoires of sorted CD4+ and CD8+ blood T cells from severe aplastic anemia patients and healthy subjects were deep-sequenced in the study. Patients were enrolled under clinicaltrials.gov protocols 00001620, 01623167, 00001397, 00071045, 00081523 and 00961064 in the USA. Ficoll-Paque density gradient centrifugation was used to isolate peripheral blood mononuclear cells. Before DNA extraction, CD4+ and CD8+ T cells were sorted with FACS or magnetic beads. A note on this clonotype: Its antigen is currently not known. The junction and the germline gene differ at one end; a read error may be behind it.

The germline V gene (reference sequence) specifies SEHNR as CDR1 and FQNEAQ as CDR2. Measured from the cysteine to the phenylalanine, the CDR3 is 15 residues long. The kept DNA is CDR3 alone, 45 bases in frame from the first base. Genomic DNA was used as template for profiling of TCR beta VDJ combinations and CDR3 sequences. An Illumina HiSeq 2000 was used for TCR repertoire sequencing. Regarding the original processing steps: Repertoire assessment relied on Simpson's diversity index, CDR3 size and DJ length profiles, and TRBV/TRBJ rearrangement plots. The most abundant DNA sequence in the deep sequencing data was taken as the immunodominant clone. CDR3 amino acid sequences were screened for sharing across subjects and were compared with published repertoires and the VDJdb database. TCRdb took the public reads, trimmed them with fastp at Q25, ran MiXCR for clone calling and kept in-frame beta chains. Each record represents a unique CDR3 protein, reported with the most common genes and DNA among its rows. It is TCRdb's table, rather than the study itself, that gives the V and J calls and clone size. This sample is represented by roughly 240,000 distinct CDR3 sequences; around half of them were singletons. The ten most abundant clones make up roughly 8% of the sample.

The sequence links TRBV7-9 to TRBJ2-7, with TRBD2 matching 9 junction bases. The sequence was obtained from a human donor with aplastic anemia. The sequencing sample was made of sorted CD4+, CD8+, or CD8+CD57+ T cells (not recorded which) from PBMCs. The CDR3 region: CASSERSGRTHEQCF. Here is the DNA: TGTGCCAGCAGTGAACGGAGCGGGAGGACCCACGAGCAGTGCTTC.